Sequencing of this TCR beta chain was carried out in a study of glioma-infiltrating T cells after dendritic cell vaccination. Overall study context: Samples are from glioblastoma patients in Phase I and II dendritic cell vaccine trials. Autologous tumor lysate-pulsed dendritic cell vaccination was given between about 2003 and 2012.

Findings of the study overall: Survival was not directly related to TCR clonality in these patients.

Time point given: after dendritic cell vaccination, including at tumor progression/relapse. Of note for this clone: As yet, its antigen is unknown.

The V end was cut by 6 bases, the J end by 0 bases, with 10 bases between. Germline CDR1 and CDR2: SGHRS and YFSETQ. The CDR3 loop spans 15 amino acids. Amplification used 60 V beta primers and 13 J beta primers. Measured with immunoSEQ multiplex PCR; TCRdb has only the in-frame clones, and not every one. The profile shows 72,000 or so clones, roughly 87% of them singletons. The TCR sequence derives from a human donor with glioblastoma. Sequenced here: blood, sampled after dendritic cell vaccination. This chain uses TRBV5-1 with TRBJ2-6, with a possible D match to TRBD1 (5 bases). CDR3 coding DNA: TGCGCCAGCACCCTGACAGCCTCTGGGGCCAACGTCCTGACTTTC. It codes for CASTLTASGANVLTF.